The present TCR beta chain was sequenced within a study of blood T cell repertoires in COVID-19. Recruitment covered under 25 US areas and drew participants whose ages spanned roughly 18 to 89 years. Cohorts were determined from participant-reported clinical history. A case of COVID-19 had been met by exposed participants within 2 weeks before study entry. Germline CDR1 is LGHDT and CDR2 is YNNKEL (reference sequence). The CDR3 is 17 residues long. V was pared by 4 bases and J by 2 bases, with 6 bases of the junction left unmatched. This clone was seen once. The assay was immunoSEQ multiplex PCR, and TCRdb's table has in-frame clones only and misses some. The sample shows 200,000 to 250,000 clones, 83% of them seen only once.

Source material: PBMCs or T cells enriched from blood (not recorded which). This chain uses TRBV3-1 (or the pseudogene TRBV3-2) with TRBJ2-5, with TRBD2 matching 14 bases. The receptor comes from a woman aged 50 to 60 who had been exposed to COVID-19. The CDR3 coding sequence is TGTGCCAGCAGCCTTTCGGGACTAGCGGGGGCTCAAGAGACCCAGTACTTC. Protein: CASSLSGLAGAQETQYF.